Sequencing of this T cell receptor (beta chain) was carried out in a study of shared clonotypes between healthy human individuals. Regarding the study as a whole: The study generally estimated greater richness for naive than memory subsets.

Profiling relied on immunoSEQ multiplex PCR, and the TCRdb table lists in-frame clones only, not all of them. The sample lists 650,000 to 700,000 clones; 80% to 95% were seen once. This CDR3 has 15 residues. V lost 3 bases, J lost 3 bases, and 12 bases lay in between. Germline V gene sequence: CDR1 MNHEY, CDR2 SMNVEV (reference sequence). Concerning this clone itself: The antigen remains unidentified.

The sequenced sample consisted of memory CD8+ T cells from PBMCs. As to subset: CD45RO+ cells pooled with CCR7-negative TemRA cells. The TCR was taken from a man aged 18 to 35 in good health. Some clones in this sample may be carry-over from other donors' samples. This rearrangement joins TRBV27 to TRBJ2-1; the D is unclear. In DNA form, the CDR3 reads TGTGCCAGCAGTTTCGGGCAGAATGTCTACAATGAGCAGTTCTTC. Its protein is CASSFGQNVYNEQFF.